The sequence of this TCR beta chain was determined in a study of blood T cell repertoires in COVID-19. Study information: Samples came from the United States, Italy and Spain, spanning acute and convalescent COVID-19. The analysed material was cDNA or gDNA that came from T cells, B-cell-depleted T cells, or PBMCs.

Authors' data handling: Amplification of reference gene primers was used by the study to estimate nucleated cell counts. Sequencing was performed with immunoSEQ multiplex PCR; in TCRdb, only in-frame clones are kept and a portion is missing. V, J and clone size derive from that table, while D and trimming were established from the DNA sequence. The sample has about 260,000 clones; around 86% are singletons. V was cut by 5 bases and J by 2 bases, with 13 bases left in between. The CDR3 contains 14 residues. Germline CDR1 is LNHDA and CDR2 is SQIVND (reference sequence). The sample comprised peripheral blood. The genes are TRBV19 and TRBJ2-7, with D possibly being TRBD2 (5 bases). The origin of this receptor is a young man with active or convalescent COVID-19. The chain's CDR3 is CASSYTGIPYEQYF. CDR3 bases: TGTGCCAGTAGTTACACCGGGATCCCCTACGAGCAGTACTTC. Combining the CDR3 with reference TRBV19 and TRBJ2-7 gives the whole variable domain DGGITQSPKYLFRKEGQNVTLSCEQNLNHDAMYWYRQDPGQGLRLIYYSQIVNDFQKGDIAEGYSVSREKKESFPLTVTSAQKNPTAFYLCASSYTGIPYEQYFGPGTRLTVT.